What follows are 15 T cell receptor beta chains derived from one specimen sequenced in a study of T and B cells in COVID-19 patients. BIOMED2 TRB-A/B primer pools were used in multiplex TRB PCR. In TCRdb, the multiplex PCR reads were re-called with MiXCR into one record per CDR3 protein. The data show approximately 17,000 distinct CDR3 sequences, around 28% seen once. From blood, 250-500 ng of genomic DNA served as TRB template. Sample: blood. The receptor set was obtained from a human donor who had recovered from COVID-19.

The sample holds a few counts of this clonotype. The chain has TRBV6-1 and TRBJ1-2; D remains unclear. The CDR3 is 15 amino acids. The V gene's germline CDR1 is MNHNS and CDR2 SASEGT. V lost 0 bases and J lost 7, with 15 bases in between. CDR3 residues: CASSEAARDSRGYTF. The DNA of the CDR3 is TGTGCCAGCAGTGAAGCAGCCCGGGATTCGCGTGGCTACACCTTC.

Worth noting for this clonotype: Germline and junction disagree at one end, which may indicate a read error. The V and J genes are TRBV20-1 and TRBJ1-5; 9 bases are shared with TRBD1. This CDR3 spans 14 amino acids. Germline V gene data show CDR1 as DFQATT and CDR2 as SNEGSKA (reference sequence). The CDR3 coding sequence is TGCAGTGCAATTAACCCGGGACAGGGTCAGCCCCACCATTTT. Protein sequence: CSAINPGQGQPHHF.

This clonotype has a handful of counts. This chain connects TRBV6-2 or TRBV6-3 to TRBJ1-3, with TRBD1 matching over 8 bases. Germline V gives CDR1 MNHEY, CDR2 SVGEGT. Germline trimming cut 2 bases from V and 1 base from J; bases unmatched to any gene: 10. The CDR3 runs to 18 residues. CDR3 amino acids: CASSYGGEDRESGNTIYF. As DNA, the CDR3 is TGTGCCAGCAGTTACGGCGGGGAGGACAGGGAATCTGGAAACACCATATATTTT.

This clonotype was detected a few times. CDR3 bases: TGCAGTGCCCACCCCAAGTCTAGCACAGATACGCAGTATTTT. It specifies CSAHPKSSTDTQYF. This chain joins TRBV20-1 and TRBJ2-3; D uncertain. Trimming took off 6 bases at V and 0 bases at J, with 13 bases between the two ends. Germline V gives CDR1 DFQATT, CDR2 SNEGSKA (reference sequence). This CDR3 contains 14 residues.

The V call is TRBV13, the J call TRBJ1-2; D might be TRBD1 (5 bases). There are 15 residues in the CDR3. Deletions cut 4 bases from V and 4 bases from J, with 16 bases between. Germline V gives CDR1 PRHDT, CDR2 FYEKMQ (reference sequence). As DNA, the CDR3 is TGTGCCAGCAGCTCGGGACCGCCGAAAGGCTATGGCTACACCTTC. Translated, it gives CASSSGPPKGYGYTF.

V is TRBV27 and J is TRBJ1-6; no clear D. V lost 6 bases, J lost 3 bases, and 15 bases lay in between. This CDR3 region has 16 residues. The germline V gene has CDR1 MNHEY and CDR2 SMNVEV (reference sequence). CDR3 DNA sequence: TGTGCCAGCAGCTCGTTGGAGGGAGGCTATAATTCACCCCTCCACTTT. It specifies CASSSLEGGYNSPLHF.

This clonotype was seen only a few times. J is TRBJ1-2 and V is TRBV27, with D possibly being TRBD1 (5 bases). Germline CDR1 and CDR2: MNHEY and SMNVEV (reference sequence). V was trimmed by 5 bases and J by 0 bases, leaving 10 bases between them. The CDR3 is made up of 14 amino acids. CDR3 loop: CASSQRGSNYGYTF. CDR3 nucleotide sequence: TGTGCCAGCAGTCAGAGGGGATCTAACTATGGCTACACCTTC.

This clonotype is medium-sized within its sample. This chain joins TRBV11-1 and TRBJ2-1, with 8 nucleotides matching TRBD1. V gave up 7 bases and J gave up 5 bases; unmatched junction bases: 7. Germline V CDR1 and CDR2: SGHAT, FQDESV (reference sequence). This CDR3 is built from 14 residues. Written as DNA, the CDR3 is TGTGCCAGCACCCGAAGACAGGGGAACAATGAGCAGTTCTTC. Its protein product is CASTRRQGNNEQFF.

In its sample, this clonotype was seen many times. V and J are TRBV15 and TRBJ1-5; D is uncertain. The CDR3 is made up of 15 amino acids. CDR1 and CDR2 from the germline V gene are LNHNV and YYDKDF (reference sequence). V was clipped by 0 bases and J by 0 bases, with 6 bases between them. The CDR3 bases are TGTGCCACCAGCAGAGATGGCAATAGCAATCAGCCCCAGCATTTT. Its translation: CATSRDGNSNQPQHF.

This chain links TRBV24-1 with TRBJ2-4, with a possible D match to TRBD1 (7 bases). Deletions cut 11 bases from V and 9 bases from J, with 22 bases between. Germline V gene lookup returns CDR1 KGHDR and CDR2 SFDVKD. The CDR3 loop spans 14 amino acids. CDR3 in amino acids: CAISQGGEGGIQYF. The CDR3 DNA is TGTGCCATCAGCCAGGGGGGAGAGGGGGGCATTCAGTACTTC.

This clonotype has a count of ten or more. The chain carries TRBV6-5 and TRBJ1-2; 7 nucleotides match TRBD1. The germline V gene has CDR1 MNHEY and CDR2 SVGAGI. J gave up 6 bases and V 2 bases, and 6 bases lay outside the gene matches. This CDR3 has 14 amino acids. CDR3 residues: CASSYPGGQNGYTF. CDR3 coding DNA: TGTGCCAGCAGTTACCCGGGGGGACAGAATGGCTACACCTTC.

Judged by abundance, this clonotype is medium-sized (0.01 to 0.1%). The genes are TRBV6-5 and TRBJ1-2; 9 nucleotides match TRBD1. Germline V gene lookup returns CDR1 MNHEY and CDR2 SVGAGI. V shed 6 bases, J shed 6 bases, and the junction held 5 bases outside the gene matches. The CDR3 is 13 residues long. CDR3 residues: CASRSRDRDGYTF. In DNA form, the CDR3 reads TGTGCCAGCAGGTCCCGGGACAGGGATGGCTACACCTTC.

The chain carries TRBV24-1 and TRBJ1-5; D call uncertain. This CDR3 spans 14 amino acids. CDR1 is KGHDR, CDR2 SFDVKD, per germline. Trimming removed 3 bases from V and 3 bases from J, with 8 bases in between. The CDR3 sequence: CATSDQGNNQPQHF. DNA for the CDR3: TGTGCCACCAGTGATCAAGGGAACAATCAGCCCCAGCATTTT.

This clonotype rates as medium-sized. The V and J genes are TRBV6-5 and TRBJ2-1; no clear D. Germline values: CDR1 MNHEY, CDR2 SVGAGI. The CDR3 runs to 12 residues. Trimming pared 2 bases from V and 10 bases from J, leaving 9 bases between. The CDR3 region has the DNA TGTGCCAGCAGTTACCCCCCGTTGGAGCAGTTCTTC. Protein: CASSYPPLEQFF.

V usage is TRBV27 and J usage is TRBJ2-3; 8 nucleotides align to TRBD2. The J segment lost 0 bases and the V segment lost 2 bases, leaving 10 bases of the junction unmatched. The germline gives CDR1 MNHEY, CDR2 SMNVEV (reference sequence). The CDR3 loop spans 18 amino acids. CDR3 nucleotides: TGTGCCAGCAGTTTAGGGTGGGTAGCGGGGATGAGCACAGATACGCAGTATTTT. It specifies CASSLGWVAGMSTDTQYF.